The 13 T cell receptor beta chains in this list originate from one sample, sequenced in a study of T cell repertoires in cytomegalovirus infection. Using its own MiXCR run on the reads, TCRdb lists one record per CDR3 protein. Of roughly 640,000 distinct CDR3 sequences in the sample, 24% are singletons; the top ten hold less than 10%. Sequenced input: CD8+ T cells from PBMCs. These receptors were collected from a human donor in good health (CMV status not recorded). Some clones in this sample may be carry-over from other donors' samples.

This clonotype was found many times. The V and J genes are TRBV7-9 and TRBJ1-2; 9 bases are a match to TRBD1. The V and J ends lost 1 base and 4 bases, in that order; junction bases with no gene match: 13. CDR1 is SEHNR and CDR2 is FQNEAQ in the germline V gene (reference sequence). CDR3 length equals 18 residues. The CDR3 sequence: CASSLGGRTGGGTYGYTF. The CDR3 DNA follows: TGTGCCAGCAGCTTAGGTGGTCGTACAGGGGGCGGCACCTATGGCTACACCTTC.

The chain employs TRBV6-8 and TRBJ2-7; TRBD2 is a possible D gene (6 bases). Germline CDR1 and CDR2: MNHGY and SAAAGT. V dropped 0 bases and J dropped 7 bases, with 10 bases sitting between them. CDR3 size: 13 residues. CDR3 residues: CASSYSRRGEQYV. CDR3 DNA: TGTGCCAGCAGTTACTCCCGGCGGGGAGAGCAGTACGTC.

The gene calls are TRBV19 and TRBJ1-1; D unclear. The V gene's germline CDR1 is LNHDA and CDR2 SQIVND (reference sequence). With 5 bases removed from V and 4 bases from J, the gap between germline ends came to 20 bases. The CDR3 is made up of 16 amino acids. DNA of the CDR3: TGTGCCAGTAGTGCACGGATCAAAGGAGGTGGCACTGAAGCTTTCTTT. The encoded protein is CASSARIKGGGTEAFF.

This clonotype occurred a few times. The V call is TRBV7-9, the J call TRBJ2-1; possibly TRBD1 for D (6 bases). Germline CDR1 reads SEHNR; CDR2 reads FQNEAQ (reference sequence). This CDR3 has 13 amino acids. V was pared by 2 bases and J by 7 bases, with 9 bases between. CDR3 loop: CASSLPDRNEQFF. For the CDR3, the DNA is TGTGCCAGCAGCTTACCGGACAGAAATGAGCAGTTCTTC.

This sequence joins TRBV5-6 and TRBJ2-3, with unresolved D. V lost 1 base and J lost 2, with 8 bases in between. In germline, CDR1 is SGHDT, CDR2 YYEEEE. The length of the CDR3 is 14 residues. DNA for the CDR3: TGTGCCAGCAGCTTGAACTTACCCACAGATACGCAGTATTTT. It specifies CASSLNLPTDTQYF.

A note on this clonotype: One base away lies a much larger clone, so this may be a sequencing read error. The chain combines TRBV7-2 with TRBJ2-1, with D unclear. The CDR3 contains 14 residues. Trimming removed 0 bases from V and 6 bases from J, with 9 bases in between. CDR1 is SGHTA, CDR2 FQGNSA, per germline. The CDR3 spells CASSLAVTTNEQFF. In DNA, the CDR3 is TGTGCCAGCAGCTTAGCGGTGACAACCAATGAGCAGTTCTTC.

This clonotype was detected a few times. The V call is TRBV15, the J call TRBJ2-7; possible D gene TRBD1, 5 bases. This CDR3 contains 13 residues. Germline lookup yields CDR1 LNHNV and CDR2 YYDKDF (reference sequence). The V and J ends lost 5 bases and 7 bases respectively, with 15 bases between them. The CDR3 nucleotides are TGTGCCACCAGCGCAGAAGCCAGGGATGAGCAGTACGTC. Protein sequence: CATSAEARDEQYV.

This clonotype was picked up many times. This chain uses TRBV29-1 with TRBJ1-2; D is uncertain. The CDR3 totals 11 residues. Deletions cut 1 base from V and 5 bases from J, with 5 bases between. Germline V CDR1 and CDR2: SQVTM, ANQGSEA. CDR3 sequence reads: CSVEVRYGYTF. CDR3 bases: TGCAGCGTTGAAGTGAGGTATGGCTACACCTTC.

This clonotype has a handful of counts. The V call is TRBV19, the J call TRBJ2-2; D perhaps matches TRBD2 (6 bases). This CDR3 has 15 residues. V was pared by 9 bases and J by 8 bases, with 22 bases between. The germline V gene has CDR1 LNHDA and CDR2 SQIVND (reference sequence). The CDR3: CASSGVRRAGGELFF. The DNA for the CDR3 is TGTGCCAGCAGCGGCGTTCGCAGGGCGGGAGGGGAGCTGTTTTTT.

This chain links TRBV29-1 with TRBJ1-2; TRBD1 matches at 8 bases. The CDR3 covers 13 residues. Unmatched junction bases numbered 8, after V lost 6 bases and J lost 5 bases. Germline V gene data show CDR1 as SQVTM and CDR2 as ANQGSEA. CDR3 sequence reads: CSVDDRGPYGYTF. The CDR3 coding sequence is TGCAGCGTAGACGACAGGGGACCATATGGCTACACCTTC.

The rearrangement joins TRBV10-3 to TRBJ2-1; D could derive from TRBD1 or TRBD2 (5 bases each). CDR3 length: 15 amino acids. V shed 5 bases and J shed 0 bases, with 11 bases lying between them. In germline, CDR1 is ENHRY, CDR2 SYGVKD. Here the CDR3 DNA reads TGTGCCATCAGTTACCCAGGGAGCTCCTACAATGAGCAGTTCTTC. Its protein is CAISYPGSSYNEQFF.

This clonotype came up a few times. The V call is TRBV6-2 or TRBV6-3, the J call TRBJ2-3; 7 bases line up with TRBD2. Losses at the gene ends were 7 bases for V and 0 bases for J; bases not matched to a gene: 7. CDR3 length: 15 amino acids. Per germline, CDR1 MNHEY and CDR2 SVGEGT. The CDR3 region has the DNA TGTGCCAGCAAGATTTCCGGGAGGAGCACAGATACGCAGTATTTT. Its translation is CASKISGRSTDTQYF.

This clonotype has a count of ten or more. The chain combines TRBV10-2 with TRBJ2-2; D call uncertain. CDR1 and CDR2 from the germline V gene are WSHSY and SAAADI. The CDR3 totals 13 residues. V was pared by 4 bases and J by 5 bases, with 8 bases between. This chain's CDR3 is CASSGALTGELFF. In nucleotides, the CDR3 is TGCGCCAGCAGTGGGGCGTTAACCGGGGAGCTGTTTTTT.